This T cell receptor beta chain came from a study of OX40 agonist ivuxolimab in advanced cancers. Study-wide background: Recorded diagnoses for dose-escalation patients were hepatocellular carcinoma, melanoma, renal cell or head and neck cancer.

This CDR3 comprises 14 residues. Trimming took 2 bases from V and 3 from J, leaving 10 bases between them. Germline loops: CDR1 MNHNS, CDR2 SASEGT. Patients were excluded for autoimmune disease history or systemic immunosuppression. Repertoires were generated with immunoSEQ multiplex PCR, while TCRdb's copy carries only in-frame clones and drops some. The repertoire holds more than 45,000 clones, with 86% as singletons. The clonotype was recovered from an adult with an advanced solid tumor such as melanoma, head and neck, liver or kidney cancer. This chain connects TRBV6-1 to TRBJ1-1; D is uncertain. This sample comprised CD4+ or CD8+ T cells sorted from blood, obtained in a trial of the OX40 agonist ivuxolimab. CDR3 DNA sequence: TGTGCCAGCAGTGAAAGGGAGGAGGACACTGAAGCTTTCTTT. Translation gives CASSEREEDTEAFF.